These 26 T cell receptor beta chains share one sample of origin, sequenced in a study of OX40 agonist ivuxolimab in advanced cancers. The data were produced by immunoSEQ multiplex PCR, yet TCRdb's version contains in-frame clones alone and is incomplete. The table lists tens of thousands of clones, approximately 90% of them singletons, with approximately 0.47% in the top ten. The sample here was CD4+ or CD8+ T cells sorted from blood, taken in a trial of the OX40 agonist ivuxolimab. All receptors come from an adult with an advanced solid tumor such as melanoma, head and neck, liver or kidney cancer.

As to this clone: The CDR3 carries no conserved terminal phenylalanine or tryptophan, so it likely arises from a read error. The chain joins TRBV5-4 to TRBJ1-6, with TRBD1 matching over 8 bases. The CDR3 spans 19 residues. V lost 3 bases and J lost 4; bases outside the gene matches: 15. Germline V gene lookup returns CDR1 SGHNT and CDR2 YYREEE (reference sequence). CDR3: CASSSGTGGTGPYNSPLHL. Here the CDR3 DNA reads TGTGCCAGCAGCTCCGGGACAGGCGGAACCGGTCCTTATAATTCACCCCTCCACCTT.

V is TRBV2 and J is TRBJ1-1; D unresolved. Germline V lookup: CDR1 SNHLY, CDR2 FYNNEI. This CDR3 is 14 amino acids long. Trimming took off 5 bases at V and 5 bases at J, with 15 bases between the two ends. The DNA for the CDR3 is TGTGCCAGCAGTCTGGCCGAATGGGGAACTGAAGCTTTCTTT. Its protein product is CASSLAEWGTEAFF.

The chain employs TRBV5-8 and TRBJ1-6; possibly TRBD1 for D (6 bases). The germline CDR1 and CDR2 sequences are SGHTS and YDEGEE. This CDR3 has 14 amino acids. The V and J ends lost 3 bases and 9 bases respectively, with 13 bases between them. The CDR3 loop is CASSSTGFSSPLHF. The CDR3 region has the DNA TGTGCCAGCAGCTCAACAGGGTTCAGTTCACCCCTCCACTTT.

This clone was counted a single time. This CDR3 is CASSGGAGPSSQYF. CDR3 nucleotides: TGTGCCAGCAGCGGGGGGGCGGGGCCCAGCTCGCAGTACTTC. This rearrangement joins TRBV7-9 to TRBJ2-7, with D perhaps TRBD2 (7 bases). CDR1 is SEHNR, CDR2 FQNEAQ, per germline (reference sequence). The CDR3 length is 14 residues. Trimming cost V 5 bases and J 9 bases, with 20 bases left between them.

The chain combines TRBV6-1 with TRBJ1-2; D remains ambiguous. The CDR3 runs to 12 residues. V dropped 8 bases and J dropped 8 bases, with 15 bases sitting between them. The germline CDR1 and CDR2 sequences are MNHNS and SASEGT. CDR3 bases: TGTGCCAGCCGCAACCCCGGCTGGGGCTACACCTTC. This encodes CASRNPGWGYTF.

The chain combines TRBV2 with TRBJ1-6; no clear D gene. Germline CDR1 and CDR2: SNHLY and FYNNEI. V lost 0 bases and J lost 10, with 10 bases in between. This CDR3 has 14 residues. In nucleotides, the CDR3 is TGTGCCAGCAGTGAAGCGGTTTGGGTCTCACCCCTCCACTTT. It specifies CASSEAVWVSPLHF.

This rearrangement joins TRBV4-2 to TRBJ1-6, with D perhaps matching TRBD1 (6 bases). Germline values: CDR1 LGHNA, CDR2 YNFKEQ. CDR3 length equals 17 residues. Trimming took 0 bases from V and 0 from J, leaving 9 bases between them. CDR3: CASSQEGQSSYNSPLHF. In DNA form, the CDR3 reads TGTGCCAGCAGCCAAGAAGGACAGAGCTCCTATAATTCACCCCTCCACTTT.

The V and J genes are TRBV9 and TRBJ2-1; unclear D gene. The germline V and J ends were trimmed by 0 bases and 3 bases, with 10 bases remaining between them. Germline V gives CDR1 SGDLS, CDR2 YYNGEE. The CDR3 sequence is 15 residues long. CDR3: CASSVGGEVYNEQFF. CDR3 bases: TGTGCCAGCAGCGTAGGAGGTGAGGTCTACAATGAGCAGTTCTTC.

V is TRBV7-8 and J is TRBJ2-3; 8 bases line up with TRBD2. The V gene end was trimmed by 2 bases and the J gene end by 6 bases; junction bases not matched to a gene: 16. Germline CDR1 SGHVS, CDR2 FQNEAQ. The length of the CDR3 is 18 residues. This chain's CDR3 is CASSLSRVAGPMSDTQYF. The CDR3 nucleotides read TGTGCCAGCAGCTTATCACGGGTAGCGGGGCCCATGTCCGATACGCAGTATTTT. Full variable domain (outside the CDR3, taken from reference TRBV7-8 and TRBJ2-3): GAGVSQSPRYKVAKRGQDVALRCDPISGHVSLFWYQQALGQGPEFLTYFQNEAQLDKSGLPSDRFFAERPEGSVSTLKIQRTQQEDSAVYLCASSLSRVAGPMSDTQYFGPGTRLTVL.

The chain links TRBV7-2 to TRBJ2-1; perhaps TRBD1 as D (5 bases). V was pared by 2 bases and J by 8 bases, with 10 bases between. The length of the CDR3 is 13 residues. Per the germline V gene, CDR1 is SGHTA and CDR2 is FQGNSA. CDR3 sequence: CASSLTRADEQFF. CDR3 nucleotide sequence: TGTGCCAGCAGCTTAACCAGGGCCGATGAGCAGTTCTTC.

The genes are TRBV29-1 and TRBJ2-6; D perhaps matches TRBD2 (6 bases). Germline CDR1 SQVTM, CDR2 ANQGSEA. CDR3 length equals 13 residues. V lost 7 bases and J lost 1, with 8 bases in between. The CDR3 loop is CSGRASGANVLTF. The CDR3 DNA is TGCAGCGGGAGGGCTTCTGGGGCCAACGTCCTGACTTTC.

V usage is TRBV5-1 and J usage is TRBJ1-2; maybe TRBD1 (5 bases). CDR1 is SGHRS, CDR2 YFSETQ, per germline. The CDR3 runs to 14 residues. Trimming shortened V by 0 bases and J by 4 bases, and 10 bases separated the two germline ends. CDR3: CASSLDSGTYGYTF. CDR3 coding DNA: TGCGCCAGCAGCTTGGATTCAGGGACCTATGGCTACACCTTC.

This chain's CDR3 is CASSLGLFPRDTQYF. The DNA for the CDR3 is TGCGCCAGCAGCTTGGGACTTTTTCCGAGGGATACGCAGTATTTT. The chain couples TRBV5-1 to TRBJ2-3, with no clear D. This CDR3 is 15 amino acids long. Deletions cut 0 bases from V and 6 bases from J, with 14 bases between. CDR1 is SGHRS and CDR2 is YFSETQ in the germline V gene.

This clone was observed once. The rearrangement links TRBV11-2 to TRBJ1-4; 9 nucleotides align to TRBD1. The CDR3 is 15 amino acids. Trimming at V came to 5 bases and at J to 7 bases, leaving 8 bases not matched to a gene. CDR1 and CDR2 (germline): SGHAT, FQNNGV. DNA for the CDR3: TGTGCCAGCAGCCCCGTGACAGGGGGTGGTGAAAAACTGTTTTTT. Protein product: CASSPVTGGGEKLFF. The complete variable domain, with remaining parts taken from reference TRBV11-2 and TRBJ1-4, reads EAGVAQSPRYKIIEKRQSVAFWCNPISGHATLYWYQQILGQGPKLLIQFQNNGVVDDSQLPKDRFSAERLKGVDSTLKIQPAKLEDSAVYLCASSPVTGGGEKLFFGSGTQLSVL.

The CDR3 DNA reads TGTGCCAGCAGCTCAGGGGGGTTCTATGAGCAGTTCTTC. Translated: CASSSGGFYEQFF. This chain uses TRBV7-2 with TRBJ2-1, with a weak D call TRBD1 (7 bases). There are 13 residues in the CDR3. V lost 4 bases, J lost 8 bases, and 12 bases lay in between. Per germline, CDR1 SGHTA and CDR2 FQGNSA.

This rearrangement joins TRBV5-1 to TRBJ2-7; tentative D call: TRBD1 (7 bases). Trimming cost V 4 bases and J 3 bases, with 20 bases left between them. CDR3 length: 16 amino acids. Germline V CDR1 and CDR2: SGHRS, YFSETQ. The CDR3 reads CASSPAGGTAYYEQYF. The CDR3 nucleotides read TGCGCCAGCAGCCCCGCGGGCGGGACAGCGTACTACGAGCAGTACTTC.

The V gene is TRBV10-3, the J gene TRBJ1-1; no clear D. The CDR3 runs to 13 residues. Germline CDR1 reads ENHRY; CDR2 reads SYGVKD. The V end lost 6 bases, the J end lost 2 bases, and 10 bases lay between the germline ends. CDR3 in DNA: TGTGCCATCAGGATGGACGGTAACACTGAAGCTTTCTTT. This translates into CAIRMDGNTEAFF.

The gene calls are TRBV2 and TRBJ1-3; D unresolved. Germline lookup yields CDR1 SNHLY and CDR2 FYNNEI. V dropped 2 bases and J dropped 0 bases, with 8 bases sitting between them. The CDR3 is 15 residues long. The CDR3 protein is CASSEIRDSGNTIYF. DNA for the CDR3: TGTGCCAGCAGTGAAATCCGGGACTCTGGAAACACCATATATTTT.

This clone was found once. The chain is built from TRBV5-4 and TRBJ1-1; D is unresolved. Trimming cost V 5 bases and J 8 bases, with 22 bases left between them. CDR1 is SGHNT, CDR2 YYREEE, per germline (reference sequence). This CDR3 is built from 15 residues. CDR3 in amino acids: CASRSLPILAEEAFF. In nucleotides, the CDR3 is TGTGCCAGCAGATCACTACCTATTCTGGCAGAAGAAGCTTTCTTT.

V gene TRBV6-4 combines with J gene TRBJ2-2, with 8 bases matching TRBD1. Per germline, CDR1 MRHNA and CDR2 SNTAGT. The J segment lost 7 bases and the V segment lost 8 bases, leaving 9 bases of the junction unmatched. The length of the CDR3 is 14 residues. In DNA form, the CDR3 reads TGTGCCAGCCGTCCAGGACAGGGCAGCGGGGAGCTGTTTTTT. Encoded protein: CASRPGQGSGELFF.

The V and J genes are TRBV7-2 and TRBJ2-3, with D unresolved. The CDR3 consists of 15 residues. Deletions cut 5 bases from V and 6 bases from J, with 18 bases between. Germline lookup yields CDR1 SGHTA and CDR2 FQGNSA. The CDR3 sequence is CASSLGPQARDTQYF. The CDR3 DNA reads as TGTGCCAGCAGCCTTGGGCCTCAGGCGCGGGATACGCAGTATTTT.

The V and J genes are TRBV6-5 and TRBJ2-7, with TRBD2 matching 7 bases. Trimming removed 7 bases from V and 2 bases from J; junction bases left unmatched: 11. In germline, CDR1 is MNHEY, CDR2 SVGAGI. This CDR3 contains 15 residues. CDR3 sequence: CASTPPGGSPYEQYF. CDR3 bases: TGTGCCAGCACCCCCCCGGGGGGATCTCCCTACGAGCAGTACTTC.

V is TRBV7-9 and J is TRBJ2-2; no reliable D call. Germline V lookup: CDR1 SEHNR, CDR2 FQNEAQ (reference sequence). V was cut by 6 bases and J by 7 bases, with 3 bases left in between. The CDR3 covers 10 residues. The CDR3 bases are TGTGCCAGCAGTAGCGGGGAGCTGTTTTTT. Residues: CASSSGELFF.

This clone was observed once. The chain combines TRBV6-5 with TRBJ2-7; D might be TRBD1 or TRBD2, each matching 5 bases. The V end was cut by 2 bases, the J end by 2 bases, with 16 bases between. This CDR3 region has 16 residues. Per the germline V gene, CDR1 is MNHEY and CDR2 is SVGAGI. CDR3: CASSYLTSGGTYEQYF. CDR3 nucleotides: TGTGCCAGCAGTTACCTCACTAGTGGGGGTACCTACGAGCAGTACTTC.

In nucleotides, the CDR3 is TGTGCCAGCAGTTACTCGAGACGGGGAGAGACCCAGTACTTC. Encoded protein: CASSYSRRGETQYF. The genes are TRBV6-5 and TRBJ2-5, with a weak D call TRBD2 (5 bases). The V gene's germline CDR1 is MNHEY and CDR2 SVGAGI. Trimming took off 0 bases at V and 4 bases at J, with 9 bases between the two ends. The CDR3 runs to 14 residues.

The chain links TRBV10-3 to TRBJ2-1; D unresolved. Per germline, CDR1 ENHRY and CDR2 SYGVKD. Trimming shortened V by 6 bases and J by 0 bases, and 9 bases separated the two germline ends. This CDR3 spans 14 amino acids. The CDR3 DNA reads as TGTGCCATCAGAACGAGTAGCTCCTACAATGAGCAGTTCTTC. Translation: CAIRTSSSYNEQFF.